The 17 T cell receptor beta chains listed next were all sequenced from one sample in a study of T cell responses to AZD1222 COVID-19 vaccine listed by TCRdb under 2021. The method was the immunoSEQ multiplex PCR assay. In its TCRdb copy, this immuneACCESS table keeps in-frame sequences only and misses some clones. Where compared with another copy, unresolved V genes explain less than half of these, and the others have no known cause. The sample table holds over 150,000 clones, of which about nine tenths were seen once. 5.5% of the sample is in the top ten clones. The time point label on this specimen signifies: baseline before first vaccination. This specimen's treatment or condition label, interpreted: meningococcal conjugate vaccine given as trial control. The specimen was peripheral blood, collected on day 0 of MenACWY control vaccination. The receptors originated from an adult in good health.

This rearrangement joins TRBV13 to TRBJ1-2; D is unclear. The CDR3 spans 13 residues. The V and J ends lost 2 bases and 4 bases respectively, with 8 bases between them. Germline V CDR1 and CDR2: PRHDT, FYEKMQ (reference sequence). CDR3 region: CASSLRAFYGYTF. The CDR3 bases are TGTGCCAGCAGCTTAAGAGCTTTCTATGGCTACACCTTC.

The gene calls are TRBV5-5 and TRBJ1-2; D is undetermined. Germline lookup yields CDR1 SGHKS and CDR2 YYEKEE (reference sequence). The CDR3 runs to 14 residues. V gave up 5 bases and J gave up 1 base, with 12 bases separating them. As DNA, the CDR3 is TGTGCCAGCAGTCAGAGGTTTGGTAACTATGGCTACACCTTC. It is translated as CASSQRFGNYGYTF.

The J gene is TRBJ2-1, the V gene TRBV7-3; D assignment may be TRBD1 or TRBD2 (5 bases each). The CDR3 is 15 amino acids. Per germline, CDR1 SGHTA and CDR2 FQGTGA. Between the trimmed V and J ends, which lost 0 bases and 6 bases, there was a span of 12 bases. The CDR3 region has the DNA TGTGCCAGCAGCTTAACTTCCGGGACGGGCAATGAGCAGTTCTTC. This codes for CASSLTSGTGNEQFF.

This chain uses TRBV6-4 with TRBJ2-7; 7 bases fit TRBD2. The V and J ends lost 8 bases and 5 bases, in that order; junction bases with no gene match: 18. The CDR3 is made up of 16 amino acids. Germline V CDR1 and CDR2: MRHNA, SNTAGT. CDR3 coding DNA: TGTGCCAGCGGGGGATTACCAGGGCCCCGGGAGGACGAGCAGTACGTC. Its protein is CASGGLPGPREDEQYV.

The chain joins TRBV2 to TRBJ2-3, with a tentative D call TRBD2 (5 bases). V was shortened by 4 bases and J by 6 bases, with 20 bases between the two germline ends. Germline V gene lookup returns CDR1 SNHLY and CDR2 FYNNEI. CDR3 length: 16 residues. The CDR3: CASSVQRLAQSDTQYF. CDR3 bases: TGTGCCAGCAGTGTGCAGAGGCTAGCTCAGTCGGATACGCAGTATTTT. The variable domain in full, completed from reference TRBV2 and TRBJ2-3, reads EPEVTQTPSHQVTQMGQEVILRCVPISNHLYFYWYRQILGQKVEFLVSFYNNEISEKSEIFDDQFSVERPDGSNFTLKIRSTKLEDSAMYFCASSVQRLAQSDTQYFGPGTRLTVL.

DNA of the CDR3: TGTGCCATCAGTGAGGTCGGGGGCGATGGACTATATGGCTACACCTTC. This sequence encodes CAISEVGGDGLYGYTF. The gene calls are TRBV10-3 and TRBJ1-2; D is possibly TRBD1 (6 bases). There are 16 residues in the CDR3. In germline, CDR1 is ENHRY, CDR2 SYGVKD. The germline V and J ends were trimmed by 2 bases and 5 bases, with 18 bases remaining between them.

CDR3 region: CASSEQAVVNTEAFF. CDR3 sequence (DNA): TGTGCCAGCAGTGAACAGGCAGTGGTAAACACTGAAGCTTTCTTT. The V gene is TRBV2, the J gene TRBJ1-1, with unresolved D. Germline CDR1 SNHLY, CDR2 FYNNEI. Trimming left V 2 bases short and J 2 bases short, with 12 bases between. This CDR3 is built from 15 residues.

The chain employs TRBV7-2 and TRBJ1-1; 8 bases line up with TRBD1. The length of the CDR3 is 14 residues. Trimming at V came to 5 bases and at J to 1 base, leaving 3 bases not matched to a gene. From germline, CDR1 is SGHTA and CDR2 FQGNSA. CDR3 nucleotide sequence: TGTGCCAGCAGCAACAGGGGGAGGAACACTGAAGCTTTCTTT. Translation gives CASSNRGRNTEAFF.

The V and J genes are TRBV29-1 and TRBJ2-7; 8 positions agree with TRBD2. This CDR3 has 16 residues. Germline V gene data show CDR1 as SQVTM and CDR2 as ANQGSEA. V dropped 6 bases and J dropped 4; count of bases not matched to a gene: 17. CDR3 DNA: TGCAGCGTCCGCACTCGGCTAGCGGGCCTCTCGTACGAGCAGTACTTC. Protein: CSVRTRLAGLSYEQYF.

This clone came up a few times. The gene calls are TRBV6-5 and TRBJ1-1, with unresolved D. Germline-derived CDR1 and CDR2 are MNHEY and SVGAGI. The CDR3 consists of 13 residues. Trimming shortened V by 10 bases and J by 1 base, and 13 bases separated the two germline ends. CDR3 bases: TGTGCCACCCGGCCCTGGGGGAACACTGAAGCTTTCTTT. Translation: CATRPWGNTEAFF.

The V gene is TRBV6-1, the J gene TRBJ1-2, with D unresolved. Trimming took off 2 bases at V and 4 bases at J, with 14 bases between the two ends. From germline, CDR1 is MNHNS and CDR2 SASEGT. The CDR3 is 15 residues long. The CDR3 DNA reads TGTGCCAGCAGTGAATTGAGACCCTCCGGCTATGGCTACACCTTC. Amino acid sequence: CASSELRPSGYGYTF.

CDR3 nucleotides: TGTGCCAGCTCACCCTACCGGGACAGGTACACAGATACGCAGTATTTT. Residues: CASSPYRDRYTDTQYF. This sequence joins TRBV18 and TRBJ2-3, with 8 bases matching TRBD1. J gave up 2 bases and V 3 bases, and 7 bases lay outside the gene matches. CDR3 length equals 16 residues. The germline V gene has CDR1 KGHSH and CDR2 LQKENI.

A word on this clone: Other DNA sequences within the sample encode an identical CDR3. V usage is TRBV28 and J usage is TRBJ1-3; D ambiguous. The V and J ends lost 3 bases and 2 bases respectively, with 5 bases between them. CDR1 and CDR2 (germline): MDHEN, SYDVKM. The CDR3 covers 13 residues. The CDR3 bases are TGTGCCAGCAGTTTGACGGCTGGAAACACCATATATTTT. Its protein is CASSLTAGNTIYF.

The chain uses TRBV2 and TRBJ1-5; TRBD1 aligns across 7 bases. There are 15 residues in the CDR3. The ends lost 7 bases at V and 5 bases at J; junction bases unmatched: 11. CDR1 is SNHLY, CDR2 FYNNEI, per germline. The CDR3, as DNA: TGTGCCAGCACTCAGGACAGGCAAACCTATCAGCCCCAGCATTTT. Translated: CASTQDRQTYQPQHF.

The chain links TRBV12-1 to TRBJ1-1. TRBV12-1 is assigned pseudogene status. The CDR3 runs to 17 residues. The CDR3 is CASSFANRRRMNTEAFF. CDR3 coding DNA: TGTGCCAGCAGCTTTGCAAACAGGAGGAGAATGAACACTGAAGCTTTCTTT.

V gene TRBV6-1 combines with J gene TRBJ1-3; TRBD1 is a possible D gene (6 bases). V was pared by 3 bases and J by 0 bases, with 12 bases between. CDR3 size: 16 residues. Germline V CDR1 and CDR2: MNHNS, SASEGT. CDR3 region: CASSEGHHSSGNTIYF. CDR3 sequence (DNA): TGTGCCAGCAGTGAGGGACACCATAGCTCTGGAAACACCATATATTTT.

The V gene is TRBV7-3, the J gene TRBJ1-1; 10 positions agree with TRBD1. Germline values: CDR1 SGHTA, CDR2 FQGTGA. This CDR3 is 13 amino acids long. With 5 bases clipped from V and 8 bases from J, the junction kept 5 bases outside the gene matches. CDR3 coding DNA: TGTGCCAGCAGCCTCGGGACAGGGGAAGAAGCTTTCTTT. Amino acid sequence: CASSLGTGEEAFF.